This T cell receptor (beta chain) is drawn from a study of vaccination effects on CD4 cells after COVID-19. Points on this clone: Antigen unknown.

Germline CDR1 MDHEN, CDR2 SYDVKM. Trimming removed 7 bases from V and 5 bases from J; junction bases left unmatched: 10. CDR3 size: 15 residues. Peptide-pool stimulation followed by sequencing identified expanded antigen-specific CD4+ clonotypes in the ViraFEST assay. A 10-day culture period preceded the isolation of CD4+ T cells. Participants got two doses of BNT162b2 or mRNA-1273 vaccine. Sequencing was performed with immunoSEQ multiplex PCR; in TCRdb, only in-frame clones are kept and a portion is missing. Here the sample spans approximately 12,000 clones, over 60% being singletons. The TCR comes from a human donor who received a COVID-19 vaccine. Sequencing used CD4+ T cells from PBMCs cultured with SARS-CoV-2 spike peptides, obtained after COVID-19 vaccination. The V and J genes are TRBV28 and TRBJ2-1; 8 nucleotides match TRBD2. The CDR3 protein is CASNEPGLGDNEQFF. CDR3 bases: TGTGCCAGCAACGAACCGGGACTAGGGGACAATGAGCAGTTCTTC. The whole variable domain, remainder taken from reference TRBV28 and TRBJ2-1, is DVKVTQSSRYLVKRTGEKVFLECVQDMDHENMFWYRQDPGLGLRLIYFSYDVKMKEKGDIPEGYSVSREKKERFSLILESASTNQTSMYLCASNEPGLGDNEQFFGPGTRLTVL.